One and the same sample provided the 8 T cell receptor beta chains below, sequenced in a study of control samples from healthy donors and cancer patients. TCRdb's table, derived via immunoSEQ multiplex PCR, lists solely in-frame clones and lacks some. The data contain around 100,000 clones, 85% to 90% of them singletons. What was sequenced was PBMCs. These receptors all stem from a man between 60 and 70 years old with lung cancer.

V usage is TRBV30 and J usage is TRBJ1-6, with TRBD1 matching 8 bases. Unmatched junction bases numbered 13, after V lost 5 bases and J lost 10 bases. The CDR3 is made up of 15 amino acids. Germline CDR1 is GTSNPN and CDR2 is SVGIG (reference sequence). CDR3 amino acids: CAWGRADRENSPLHF. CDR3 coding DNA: TGTGCCTGGGGGAGAGCGGACAGGGAAAACTCACCCCTCCACTTT.

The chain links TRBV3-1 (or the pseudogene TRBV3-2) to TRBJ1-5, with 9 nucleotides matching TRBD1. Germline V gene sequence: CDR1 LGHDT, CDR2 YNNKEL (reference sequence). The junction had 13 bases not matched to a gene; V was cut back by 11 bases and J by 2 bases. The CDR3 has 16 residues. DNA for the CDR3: TGTGCCCGCACCCACGACGACAGGGGGGGCAATCAGCCCCAGCATTTT. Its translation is CARTHDDRGGNQPQHF.

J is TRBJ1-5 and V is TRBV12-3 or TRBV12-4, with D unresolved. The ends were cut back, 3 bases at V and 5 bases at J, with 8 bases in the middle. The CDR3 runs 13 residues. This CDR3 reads CASSLNEDQPQHF. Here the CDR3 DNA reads TGTGCCAGCAGTTTGAACGAGGATCAGCCCCAGCATTTT.

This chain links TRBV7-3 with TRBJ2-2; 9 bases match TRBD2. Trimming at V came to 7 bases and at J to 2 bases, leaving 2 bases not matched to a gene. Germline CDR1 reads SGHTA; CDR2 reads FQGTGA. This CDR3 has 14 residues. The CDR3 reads CASKAGGNTGELFF. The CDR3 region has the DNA TGTGCCAGCAAAGCGGGGGGCAACACCGGGGAGCTGTTTTTT.

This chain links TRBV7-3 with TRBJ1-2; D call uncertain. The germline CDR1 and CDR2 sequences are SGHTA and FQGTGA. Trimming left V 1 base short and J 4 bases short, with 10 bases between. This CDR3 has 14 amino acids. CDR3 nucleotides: TGTGCCAGCAGCTTAAGCCAGAGCCCCTATGGCTACACCTTC. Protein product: CASSLSQSPYGYTF.

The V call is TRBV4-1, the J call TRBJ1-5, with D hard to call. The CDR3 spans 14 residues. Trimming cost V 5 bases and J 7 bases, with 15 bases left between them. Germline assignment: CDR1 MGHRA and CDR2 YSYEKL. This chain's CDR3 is CASSAMGSVQPQHF. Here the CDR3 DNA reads TGCGCCAGCAGCGCCATGGGCTCCGTCCAGCCCCAGCATTTT.

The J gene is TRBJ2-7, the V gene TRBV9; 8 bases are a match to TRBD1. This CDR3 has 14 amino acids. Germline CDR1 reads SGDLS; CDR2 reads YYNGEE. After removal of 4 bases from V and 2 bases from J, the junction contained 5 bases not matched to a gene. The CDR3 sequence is CASSTSDRAYEQYF. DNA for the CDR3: TGTGCCAGCAGCACCTCGGACAGGGCCTACGAGCAGTACTTC.

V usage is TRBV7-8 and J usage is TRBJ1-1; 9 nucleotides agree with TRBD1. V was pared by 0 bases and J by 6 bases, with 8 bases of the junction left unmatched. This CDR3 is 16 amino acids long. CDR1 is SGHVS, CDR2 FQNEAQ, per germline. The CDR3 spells CASSLAPGQGFPEAFF. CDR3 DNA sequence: TGTGCCAGCAGCTTAGCGCCCGGACAGGGGTTTCCTGAAGCTTTCTTT.